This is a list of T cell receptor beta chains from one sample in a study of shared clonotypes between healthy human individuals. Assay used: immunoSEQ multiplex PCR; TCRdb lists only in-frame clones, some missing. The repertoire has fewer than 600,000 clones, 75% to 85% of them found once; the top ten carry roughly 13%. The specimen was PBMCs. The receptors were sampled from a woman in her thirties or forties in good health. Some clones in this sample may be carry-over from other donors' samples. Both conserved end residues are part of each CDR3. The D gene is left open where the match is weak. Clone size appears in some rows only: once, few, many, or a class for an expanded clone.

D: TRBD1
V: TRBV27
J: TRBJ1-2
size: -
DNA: TGTGCCAGCAGACCGACAGGGGAGAGCTATGGCTACACCTTC
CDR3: CASRPTGESYGYTF

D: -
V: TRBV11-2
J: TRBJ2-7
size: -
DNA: TGTGCCAGCAGCCCAGGGGCTAGTTTGGAGCAGTACTTC
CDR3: CASSPGASLEQYF

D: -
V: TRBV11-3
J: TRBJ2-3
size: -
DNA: TGTGCCAGCAGCTTAGAGGGGTCCCAGAGCACAGATACGCAGTATTTT
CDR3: CASSLEGSQSTDTQYF

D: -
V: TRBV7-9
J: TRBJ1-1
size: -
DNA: TGTGCCAGCAGCTTTTTGGGGACTGAAGCTTTCTTT
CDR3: CASSFLGTEAFF

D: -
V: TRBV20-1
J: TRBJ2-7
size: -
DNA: TGCAGTGCTCGACAGTTAGTCGAGCAGTACTTC
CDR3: CSARQLVEQYF

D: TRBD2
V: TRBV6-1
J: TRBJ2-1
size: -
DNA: TGTGCCAGCAGAATCCCTAGCGGGAAAAGGAATGAGCAGTTCTTC
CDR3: CASRIPSGKRNEQFF

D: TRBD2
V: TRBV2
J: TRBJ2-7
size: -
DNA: TGTGCCAGCTCAAACGGCGGGAGGGTAATGAACGAGCAGTACTTC
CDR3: CASSNGGRVMNEQYF

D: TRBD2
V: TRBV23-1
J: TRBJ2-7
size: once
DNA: TGCGCCAGCAGACTAGCGGGAGCTCACGAGCAGTACTTC
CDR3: CASRLAGAHEQYF

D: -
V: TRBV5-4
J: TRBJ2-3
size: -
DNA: TGTGCCAGCAGCTACAAACTGAACACAGATACGCAGTATTTT
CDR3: CASSYKLNTDTQYF

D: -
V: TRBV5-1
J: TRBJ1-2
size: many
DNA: TGCGCCAGCAGCTTGACGGGTGACTATGGCTACACCTTC
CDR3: CASSLTGDYGYTF

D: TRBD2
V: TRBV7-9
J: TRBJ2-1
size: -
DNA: TGTGCCAGCAGCCCGACTAGCGGGAGGCAGGGTGAGCAGTTCTTC
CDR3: CASSPTSGRQGEQFF

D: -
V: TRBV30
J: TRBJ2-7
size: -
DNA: TGTGCCTGGAGTGCAGGGGCTCTCGCCTACGAGCAGTACTTC
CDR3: CAWSAGALAYEQYF

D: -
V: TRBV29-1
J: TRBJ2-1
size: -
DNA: TGCAGCGGGACCGGACAGATTGATTACAATGAGCAGTTCTTC
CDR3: CSGTGQIDYNEQFF

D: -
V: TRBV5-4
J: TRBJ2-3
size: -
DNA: TGTGCCAGCAGCTTGGGGGGCCTTGGCACAGATACGCAGTATTTT
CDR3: CASSLGGLGTDTQYF

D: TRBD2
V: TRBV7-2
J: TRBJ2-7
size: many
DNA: TGTGCCAGCAGCCTCCGAGCTCGGGGACTAGCGGGAGTAGAGCAGTACTTC
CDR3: CASSLRARGLAGVEQYF

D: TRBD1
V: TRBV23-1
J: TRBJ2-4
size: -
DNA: TGCGCCAGCAGCCCCTCCGGGACAGGGGGATCGATGAGCATTCAGTACTTC
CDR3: CASSPSGTGGSMSIQYF

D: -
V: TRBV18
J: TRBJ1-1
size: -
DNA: TGTGCCAGCTCACGGCGGGGAACTGAAGCTTTCTTT
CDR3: CASSRRGTEAFF

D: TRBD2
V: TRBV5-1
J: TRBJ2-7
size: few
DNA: TGCGCCAGCAGCCCCGGGACTAGCGGTTACGAGCAGTACTTC
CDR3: CASSPGTSGYEQYF

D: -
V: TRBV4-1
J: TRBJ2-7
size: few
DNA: TGCGCCAGCAGCCAAGACTCGGGGAGTGGCTACGAGCAGTACTTC
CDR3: CASSQDSGSGYEQYF

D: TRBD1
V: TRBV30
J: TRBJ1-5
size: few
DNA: TGTGCCTGGAGCCGGACAGGGGGAGGTCAGCCCCAGCATTTT
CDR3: CAWSRTGGGQPQHF

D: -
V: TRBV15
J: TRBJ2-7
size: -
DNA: TGTGCCACCAGCAGAGCAGGGGCCCTCGAGCAGTACTTC
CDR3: CATSRAGALEQYF

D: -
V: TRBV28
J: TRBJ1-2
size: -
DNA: TGTGCCAGCAGCAAAGGGGGTGTCTATGGCTACACCTTC
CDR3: CASSKGGVYGYTF

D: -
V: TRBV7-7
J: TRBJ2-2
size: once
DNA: TGTGCTAGCAGCCCCCAGAACACCGGGGAGCTGTTTTTT
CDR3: CASSPQNTGELFF

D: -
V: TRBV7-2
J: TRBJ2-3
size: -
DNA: TGTGCCATCCCCGCTATAGTAGATACGCAGTATTTT
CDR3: CAIPAIVDTQYF

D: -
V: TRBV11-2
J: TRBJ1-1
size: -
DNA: TGTGCCAGCAGCTTCGGGGGTGGGGCTTTCTTT
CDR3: CASSFGGGAFF

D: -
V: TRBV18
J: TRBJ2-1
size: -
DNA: TGTGCCAGCTCACCGGCTAGCGCAGGCAATGAGCAGTTCTTC
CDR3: CASSPASAGNEQFF